This TCR beta chain was identified in a study of metastatic and nonmetastatic thyroid tumors. Study-wide context: The authors compared repertoires across blood and tumor or nodule tissue from malignant and benign thyroid patients.

Germline CDR1 reads MNHEY; CDR2 reads SVGAGI. V shed 4 bases and J 0 bases; nucleotides not matched to a gene: 9. This CDR3 comprises 18 residues. Methods used by the authors: Between-group CDR3 differences, defined by clinicopathological status, yielded a distant-metastasis classifier for papillary thyroid cancer. TCRdb reassembled clones from the PCR reads with MiXCR. The V and J calls, along with clone size, are taken from TCRdb and not from the paper's own processing. In the table there are approximately 35,000 clones, under 40% of which are singletons. The table lists this clone with a few counts. The antigen remains undetermined. Treatment of any kind had been given to no patient before thyroid surgery. Whole-study findings and limits: The study reportedly found significantly higher TCR beta diversity in malignant thyroid tumors than benign nodules, in blood and tumor.

Material: tumor tissue. The sequence came from a female donor with papillary thyroid cancer or a benign thyroid nodule (not recorded which). Some clones in this sample may be carry-over from other donors' samples. The chain couples TRBV6-5 to TRBJ2-6, with TRBD1 matching over 7 bases. The CDR3 DNA sequence: TGTGCCAGCAGTTCACCGGGACAGTTCCTCTCTGGGGCCAACGTCCTGACTTTC. Its protein is CASSSPGQFLSGANVLTF.